This T cell receptor (beta chain) appears in the sequencing data of a study of regulatory T cells in long-lasting Graves disease. Notes on the study in general: Peripheral blood, not thyroid tissue, was the sole material studied.

For TCR beta, libraries came from iRepertoire HTBI primers and Arm-PCR of CDR3 regions. TCRdb called the multiplex PCR reads again in MiXCR, with one record for every CDR3 protein. The data contain approximately 490,000 distinct CDR3 sequences, under 20% of them seen just once; the ten biggest clones take up more than 10%. This clonotype was recorded many times. The antigen is not known. Regarding time point: newly diagnosed GD, antithyroid drugs for less than 3 months. PBMC RNA was the source of the TCR library. This same sample was also part of a study on T cells in Graves' hyperthyroidism and ophthalmopathy. According to that study: The study based diagnoses on clinical symptoms, serum thyroxine and TRAb, thyroid ultrasound and orbital computed tomography. TCR CDR3 underwent first-round RT-PCR with the HTBI primer set.

The sample here was peripheral blood mononuclear cells (PBMCs), taken at new diagnosis, from a patient treated with antithyroid drugs. The source of this sequence is a middle-aged man with Graves disease.

The CDR3 loop reads CASSLWQNTEAFF. CDR3 nucleotides: TGTGCCAGCAGTTTATGGCAGAACACTGAAGCTTTCTTT. The chain recombines TRBV12-3 or TRBV12-4 with TRBJ1-1; D unclear. V lost 2 bases and J lost 1, with 5 bases in between. This CDR3 contains 13 residues.